This note documents a single T cell receptor (beta chain) sequence. This clonotype was detected many times. Its target antigen remains unknown. Qualities for individual bases were not recorded, and no much larger clone is one base off. Library creation used 5' RACE. TCRdb names NextSeq 500 as the instrument used. Unique molecular identifiers were attached to individual cDNA molecules in the TCR library protocol so that sequencing error and PCR bias could be corrected. TCR alpha and beta chains were both sequenced, and the abundances of alpha and beta sequences in each sample were closely correlated with each other. Concerning the study's data processing: V gene, J gene and CDR3 annotation of TCR sequences was performed with Decombinator V4. Expanded TCRs were defined as changing significantly between any two time points under a Poisson model with p below 0.0001. TCR abundances were normalised to the total number of TCRs sequenced per sample and were expressed as counts per million. MAIT TCRs were defined by TRAV1-2 paired with TRAJ12, TRAJ20 or TRAJ33, and iNKT TCRs by TRAV10 paired with TRAJ18. A search of VDJdb, accessed on 1 November 2021, was run for TCRs annotated to CMV, EBV and SARS-CoV-2, with TCRs annotated for multiple antigens excluded. In-frame beta chains were kept once TCRdb had trimmed the public reads at Q25 with fastp and called clones with MiXCR. Identical CDR3 proteins give one entry, which carries the most common genes and DNA. The V and J calls reflect TCRdb's pipeline rather than the authors' work. The sample table lists tens of thousands of distinct CDR3 sequences, roughly 12% of them with a count of one. The ten largest clones take up 6% to 7% of the sample.

These data originate in a study of early T cells in non-severe SARS-CoV-2 infection listed by TCRdb under 2021. General notes on the study: Because TCR sequencing relied on bulk RNA taken from unsorted whole blood, pairing of alpha and beta chains was not possible. Study-wide findings and limitations: VDJdb matching was skewed toward anti-spike CD8 responses and likely underestimated virus-specific expansions by missing private and CD4 specificities.

The CDR3 starts with the cysteine, ends with the phenylalanine, and has 15 residues. Solely the CDR3 DNA is kept, with 45 bases framed from the first base. Clipping removes 5 bases from V and 6 bases from J, with 7 as the unmatched junction base count. CDR1 SGHVS and CDR2 FQNEAQ were looked up in the germline V gene. A case-control design nested within a healthcare worker cohort in London, UK, was used, with weekly nasopharyngeal swab PCR tests and blood sampling performed. Between 23 and 31 March 2020, the week of the UK lockdown, healthcare workers were enrolled and then followed up weekly for as long as 16 weeks.

Sequenced input: whole blood. The receptor was isolated from an adult who was a healthcare worker with PCR-confirmed SARS-CoV-2 infection or an uninfected control (not recorded which). Rearrangement joined TRBV7-8 to TRBJ2-3, and 11 junctional nucleotides match TRBD2. The DNA sequence is given as TGTGCCAGCAGCACCGCGTCTAGCGGGAGGGATACGCAGTATTTT. Translated, it reads CASSTASSGRDTQYF.